This TCR beta chain was profiled in a study of OX40 agonist ivuxolimab in advanced cancers. On the study more broadly: Among those treated, three patients had partial responses, one with hepatocellular carcinoma and two with cutaneous melanoma.

TCRdb's table, derived via immunoSEQ multiplex PCR, lists solely in-frame clones and lacks some. The table includes about 62,000 clones, more than 85% detected once. The table lists this clone with a count of one. The clonotype originates from an adult with an advanced solid tumor such as melanoma, head and neck, liver or kidney cancer. The sequences come from CD4+ or CD8+ T cells sorted from blood, collected in a trial of the OX40 agonist ivuxolimab.

CDR3 loop: CASSDPGTGSTEAFF. The CDR3, as DNA: TGTGCCAGCAGTGATCCGGGGACCGGGAGCACTGAAGCTTTCTTT. The chain uses TRBV2 and TRBJ1-1; possible D gene TRBD1, 5 bases. The germline CDR1 and CDR2 sequences are SNHLY and FYNNEI. V dropped 3 bases and J dropped 4 bases, with 15 bases sitting between them. The CDR3 extends over 15 amino acids.